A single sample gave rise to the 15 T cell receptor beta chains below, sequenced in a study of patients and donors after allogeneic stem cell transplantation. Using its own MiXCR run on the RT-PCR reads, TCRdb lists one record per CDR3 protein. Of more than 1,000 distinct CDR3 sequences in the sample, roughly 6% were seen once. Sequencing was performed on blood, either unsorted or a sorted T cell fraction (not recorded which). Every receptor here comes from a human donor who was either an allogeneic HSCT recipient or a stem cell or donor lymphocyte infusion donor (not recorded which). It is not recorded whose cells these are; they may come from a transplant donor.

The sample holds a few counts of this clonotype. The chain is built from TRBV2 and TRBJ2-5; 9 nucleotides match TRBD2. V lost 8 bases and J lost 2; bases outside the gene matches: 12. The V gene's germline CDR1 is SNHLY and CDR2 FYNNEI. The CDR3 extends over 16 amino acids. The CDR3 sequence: CASPHPSREGQETQYF. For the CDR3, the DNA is TGTGCCAGCCCTCACCCGTCGCGGGAGGGTCAAGAGACCCAGTACTTC.

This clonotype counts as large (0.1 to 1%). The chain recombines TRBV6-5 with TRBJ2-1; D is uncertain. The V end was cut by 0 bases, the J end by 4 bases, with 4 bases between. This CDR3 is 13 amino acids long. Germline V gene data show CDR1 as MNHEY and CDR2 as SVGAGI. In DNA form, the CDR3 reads TGTGCCAGCAGTTACTCTCAGTACAATGAGCAGTTCTTC. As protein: CASSYSQYNEQFF.

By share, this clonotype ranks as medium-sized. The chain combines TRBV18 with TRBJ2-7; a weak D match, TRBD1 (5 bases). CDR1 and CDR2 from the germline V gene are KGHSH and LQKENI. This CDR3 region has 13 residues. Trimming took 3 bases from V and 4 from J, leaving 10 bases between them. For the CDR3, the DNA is TGTGCCAGCTCACCTCCGCCAGGGTACGAGCAGTACTTC. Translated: CASSPPPGYEQYF.

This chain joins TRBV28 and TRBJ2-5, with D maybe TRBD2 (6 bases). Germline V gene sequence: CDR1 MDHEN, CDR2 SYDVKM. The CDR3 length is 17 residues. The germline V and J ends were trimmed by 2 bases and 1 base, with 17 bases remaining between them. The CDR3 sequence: CASSLPLIRGTQETQYF. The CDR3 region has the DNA TGTGCCAGCAGTTTACCCCTCATTCGGGGGACCCAAGAGACCCAGTACTTC.

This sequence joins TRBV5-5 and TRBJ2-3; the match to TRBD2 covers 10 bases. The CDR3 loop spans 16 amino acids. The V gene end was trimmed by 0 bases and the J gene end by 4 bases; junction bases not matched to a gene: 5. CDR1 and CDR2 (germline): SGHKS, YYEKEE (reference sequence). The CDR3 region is CASSLGASGSADTQYF. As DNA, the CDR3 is TGTGCCAGCAGCTTGGGAGCTAGCGGGAGCGCAGATACGCAGTATTTT.

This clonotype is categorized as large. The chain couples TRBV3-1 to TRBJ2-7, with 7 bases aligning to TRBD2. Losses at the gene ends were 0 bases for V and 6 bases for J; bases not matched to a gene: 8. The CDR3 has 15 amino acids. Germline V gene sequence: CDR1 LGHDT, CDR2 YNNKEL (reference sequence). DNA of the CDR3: TGTGCCAGCAGCCAAGAAGGTGGACTAGGGACCGAGCAGTACTTC. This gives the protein CASSQEGGLGTEQYF.

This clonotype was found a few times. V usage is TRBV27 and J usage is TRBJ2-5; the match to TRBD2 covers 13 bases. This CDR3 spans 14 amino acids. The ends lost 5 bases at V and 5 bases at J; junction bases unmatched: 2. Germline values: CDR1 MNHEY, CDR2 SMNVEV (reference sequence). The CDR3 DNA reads TGTGCCAGCAGTGGACTAGCGGGAGACGAGACCCAGTACTTC. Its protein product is CASSGLAGDETQYF.

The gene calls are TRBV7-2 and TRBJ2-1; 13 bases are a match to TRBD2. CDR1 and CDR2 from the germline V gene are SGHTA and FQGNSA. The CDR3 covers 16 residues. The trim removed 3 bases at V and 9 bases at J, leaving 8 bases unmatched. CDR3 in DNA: TGTGCCAGCAGCTTTAGCGGACTAGCGGGAGCGGGTGAGCAGTTCTTC. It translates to CASSFSGLAGAGEQFF. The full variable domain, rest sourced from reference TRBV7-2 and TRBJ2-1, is GAGVSQSPSNKVTEKGKDVELRCDPISGHTALYWYRQSLGQGLEFLIYFQGNSAPDKSGLPSDRFSAERTGGSVSTLTIQRTQQEDSAVYLCASSFSGLAGAGEQFFGPGTRLTVL.

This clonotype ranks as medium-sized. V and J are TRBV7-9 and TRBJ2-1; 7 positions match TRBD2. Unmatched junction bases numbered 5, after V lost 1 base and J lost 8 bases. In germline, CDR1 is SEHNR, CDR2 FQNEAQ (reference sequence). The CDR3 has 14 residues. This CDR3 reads CASSLVRESHEQFF. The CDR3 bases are TGTGCCAGCAGCTTAGTGCGGGAGTCGCATGAGCAGTTCTTC.

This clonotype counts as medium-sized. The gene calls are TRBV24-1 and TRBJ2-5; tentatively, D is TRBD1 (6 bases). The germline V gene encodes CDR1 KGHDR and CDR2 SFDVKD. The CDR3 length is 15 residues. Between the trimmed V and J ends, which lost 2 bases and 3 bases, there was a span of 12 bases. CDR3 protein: CATSDSQDSKETQYF. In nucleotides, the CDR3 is TGTGCCACCAGTGATTCGCAGGACAGTAAAGAGACCCAGTACTTC.

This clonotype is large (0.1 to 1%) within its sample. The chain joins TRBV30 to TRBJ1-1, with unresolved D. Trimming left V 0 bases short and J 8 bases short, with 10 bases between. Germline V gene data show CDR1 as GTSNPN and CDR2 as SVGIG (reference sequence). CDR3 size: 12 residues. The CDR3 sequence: CAWSVPLGEAFF. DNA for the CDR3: TGTGCCTGGAGTGTACCCCTCGGGGAAGCTTTCTTT.

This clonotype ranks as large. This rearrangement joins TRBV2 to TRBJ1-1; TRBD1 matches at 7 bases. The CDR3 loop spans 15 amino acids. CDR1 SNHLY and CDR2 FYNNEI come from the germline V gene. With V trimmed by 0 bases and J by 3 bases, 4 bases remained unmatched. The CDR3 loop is CASSEATGKDTEAFF. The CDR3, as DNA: TGTGCCAGCAGTGAAGCGACAGGGAAGGACACTGAAGCTTTCTTT.

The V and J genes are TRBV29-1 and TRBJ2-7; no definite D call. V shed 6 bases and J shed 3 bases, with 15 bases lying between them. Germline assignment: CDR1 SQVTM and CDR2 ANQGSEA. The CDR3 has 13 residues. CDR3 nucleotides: TGCAGCGTGGAGAGAGGTCCCAACTACGAGCAGTACTTC. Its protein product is CSVERGPNYEQYF.

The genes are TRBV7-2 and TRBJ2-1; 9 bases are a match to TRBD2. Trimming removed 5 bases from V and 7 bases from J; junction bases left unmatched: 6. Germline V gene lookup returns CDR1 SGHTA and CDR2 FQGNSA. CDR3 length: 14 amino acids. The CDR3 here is CASSPRRGGNEQFF. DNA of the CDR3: TGTGCCAGCAGCCCGAGGCGGGGGGGAAATGAGCAGTTCTTC.

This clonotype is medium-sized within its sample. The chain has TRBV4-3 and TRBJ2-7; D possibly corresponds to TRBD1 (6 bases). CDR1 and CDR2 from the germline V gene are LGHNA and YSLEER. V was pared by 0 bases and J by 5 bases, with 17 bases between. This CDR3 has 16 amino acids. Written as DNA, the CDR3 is TGCGCCAGCAGCCAAGATCTTGGAAGTGGGGGCGACGAGCAGTACTTC. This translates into CASSQDLGSGGDEQYF.